Presented here are 12 T cell receptor beta chains from one specimen sequenced in a study of blood T cell repertoires in COVID-19. Measured with immunoSEQ multiplex PCR; TCRdb has only the in-frame clones, and not every one. The sample has 200,000 to 300,000 clones, more than 75% seen once. The specimen sequenced was peripheral blood. The receptors stem from a woman older than 75 with COVID-19, enrolled during active disease.

This clone was seen just once. The J gene is TRBJ1-2, the V gene TRBV5-1; D might be TRBD1 (6 bases). Trimming stripped 2 bases from V and 1 base from J, with 15 bases between. Germline CDR1 SGHRS, CDR2 YFSETQ. CDR3 length: 16 amino acids. CDR3 residues: CASSFTDRRNNYGYTF. DNA of the CDR3: TGCGCCAGCAGCTTTACTGACAGGCGTAATAACTATGGCTACACCTTC.

This clone is a singleton in its sample. This rearrangement joins TRBV5-5 to TRBJ2-7, with 8 bases aligning to TRBD1. This CDR3 has 14 amino acids. With V trimmed by 0 bases and J by 5 bases, 4 bases remained unmatched. From germline, CDR1 is SGHKS and CDR2 YYEKEE (reference sequence). The CDR3, as DNA: TGTGCCAGCAGCTTGGCAGGACAGGGCAACGAGCAGTACTTC. Residues: CASSLAGQGNEQYF. Variable domain in full (rest from reference TRBV5-5 and TRBJ2-7): DAGVTQSPTHLIKTRGQQVTLRCSPISGHKSVSWYQQVLGQGPQFIFQYYEKEERGRGNFPDRFSARQFPNYSSELNVNALLLGDSALYLCASSLAGQGNEQYFGPGTRLTVT.

The chain has TRBV18 and TRBJ1-3, with D perhaps matching TRBD1 (5 bases). The CDR3 contains 16 residues. Germline CDR1 and CDR2: KGHSH and LQKENI. V was shortened by 3 bases and J by 0 bases, with 12 bases between the two germline ends. CDR3 region: CASSPIGGSSGNTIYF. The CDR3 region has the DNA TGTGCCAGCTCACCCATCGGGGGGAGCTCTGGAAACACCATATATTTT.

As regards this clone: Relative to the germline gene, one junction end is altered; a read error may explain this. The CDR3 coding sequence is TGTGCCGCGTCGGGACAAATGAATACTGAAGCTTTCTTT. Residues: CAASGQMNTEAFF. The chain uses TRBV6-5 and TRBJ1-1, with a weak D call TRBD1 (6 bases). Germline loops: CDR1 MNHEY, CDR2 SVGAGI. The CDR3 is 13 residues long.

The chain is built from TRBV6-4 and TRBJ1-2; 7 nucleotides line up with TRBD1. CDR3 length equals 15 residues. After removal of 2 bases from V and 3 bases from J, the junction contained 6 bases not matched to a gene. Germline V gene data show CDR1 as MRHNA and CDR2 as SNTAGT. CDR3 DNA sequence: TGTGCCAGCAGTGACACCGGACAGGTTTACTATGGCTACACCTTC. Its translation: CASSDTGQVYYGYTF.

The gene calls are TRBV28 and TRBJ1-5; 8 positions agree with TRBD1. J was trimmed by 6 bases and V by 5 bases; bases with no gene match: 6. CDR1 is MDHEN, CDR2 SYDVKM, per germline. CDR3 size: 14 residues. CDR3 amino acids: CASSPDRESQPQHF. The CDR3 nucleotides are TGTGCCAGCAGTCCGGACAGGGAAAGTCAGCCCCAGCATTTT.

The chain carries TRBV5-1 and TRBJ2-4, with TRBD2 as a possible D gene (6 bases). The germline CDR1 and CDR2 sequences are SGHRS and YFSETQ. Trimming stripped 2 bases from V and 5 bases from J, with 11 bases between. The CDR3 is 14 amino acids. CDR3 nucleotide sequence: TGCGCCAGCAGCTTAGGGACGGGGGAAAACATTCAGTACTTC. Amino acids: CASSLGTGENIQYF.

This clone was detected once. The chain links TRBV7-9 to TRBJ1-4, with 7 bases aligning to TRBD1. The V gene's germline CDR1 is SEHNR and CDR2 FQNEAQ (reference sequence). This CDR3 spans 14 amino acids. With V trimmed by 5 bases and J by 5 bases, 5 bases remained unmatched. The CDR3 is CASSGDSQNEKLFF. The CDR3 DNA is TGTGCCAGCAGCGGGGACAGTCAAAATGAAAAACTGTTTTTT.

J is TRBJ1-3 and V is TRBV27, with D uncertain. This CDR3 is 15 amino acids long. V lost 5 bases and J lost 1, with 12 bases in between. CDR1 and CDR2 (germline): MNHEY, SMNVEV (reference sequence). CDR3: CASSPYFGSGNTIYF. The CDR3, as DNA: TGTGCCAGCAGTCCCTACTTCGGGTCTGGAAACACCATATATTTT.

The chain has TRBV7-8 and TRBJ2-7; possibly TRBD1 for D (5 bases). With 2 bases removed from V and 4 bases from J, the gap between germline ends came to 9 bases. Looked up from germline, CDR1 is SGHVS and CDR2 is FQNEAQ. The CDR3 runs 13 residues. CDR3 residues: CASSLQGGYEQYV. In DNA, the CDR3 is TGTGCCAGCAGCTTACAGGGTGGTTACGAGCAGTACGTC.

The rearrangement joins TRBV15 to TRBJ1-6, with D maybe TRBD1 (5 bases). Trimming removed 3 bases from V and 9 bases from J, with 15 bases in between. The CDR3 consists of 15 residues. Germline V gene lookup returns CDR1 LNHNV and CDR2 YYDKDF (reference sequence). The CDR3 loop is CATSSSSAGVSPLHF. The CDR3 coding sequence is TGTGCCACCAGCAGCAGCTCAGCGGGGGTTTCACCCCTCCACTTT.

With respect to this clone: The same CDR3 arises from other DNA sequences in this sample as well. J is TRBJ2-5 and V is TRBV5-1, with 9 bases aligning to TRBD1. The CDR3 sequence is 15 residues long. With V trimmed by 4 bases and J by 2 bases, 6 bases remained unmatched. Germline V gives CDR1 SGHRS, CDR2 YFSETQ. The CDR3 DNA sequence: TGCGCCAGCAGCACCGGACAGGGGAGACAAGAGACCCAGTACTTC. Its protein is CASSTGQGRQETQYF. Full variable domain (remainder filled in from reference TRBV5-1 and TRBJ2-5): KAGVTQTPRYLIKTRGQQVTLSCSPISGHRSVSWYQQTPGQGLQFLFEYFSETQRNKGNFPGRFSGRQFSNSRSEMNVSTLELGDSALYLCASSTGQGRQETQYFGPGTRLLVL.